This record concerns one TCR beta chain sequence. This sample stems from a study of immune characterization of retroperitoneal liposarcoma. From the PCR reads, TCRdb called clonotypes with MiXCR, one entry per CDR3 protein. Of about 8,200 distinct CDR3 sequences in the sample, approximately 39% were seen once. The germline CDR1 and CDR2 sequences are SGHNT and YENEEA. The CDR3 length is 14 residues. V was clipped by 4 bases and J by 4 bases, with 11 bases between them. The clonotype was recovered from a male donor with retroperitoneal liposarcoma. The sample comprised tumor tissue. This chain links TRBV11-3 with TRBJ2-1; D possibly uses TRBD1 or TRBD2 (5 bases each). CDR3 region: CASSSGRIYNEQFF. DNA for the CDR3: TGTGCCAGCAGCTCGGGACGGATATACAATGAGCAGTTCTTC.